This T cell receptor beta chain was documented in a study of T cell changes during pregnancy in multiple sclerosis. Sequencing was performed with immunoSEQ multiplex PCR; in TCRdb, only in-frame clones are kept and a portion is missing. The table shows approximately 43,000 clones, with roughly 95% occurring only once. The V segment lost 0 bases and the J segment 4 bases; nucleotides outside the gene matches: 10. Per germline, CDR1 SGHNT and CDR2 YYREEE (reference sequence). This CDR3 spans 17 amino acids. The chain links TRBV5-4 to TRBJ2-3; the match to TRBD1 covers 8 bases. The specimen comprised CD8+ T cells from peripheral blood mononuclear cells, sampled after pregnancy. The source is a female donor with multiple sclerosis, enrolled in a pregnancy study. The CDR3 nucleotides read TGTGCCAGCAGCTTGGGTCCAGACAGGGGAGTTGCAGATACGCAGTATTTT. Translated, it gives CASSLGPDRGVADTQYF.